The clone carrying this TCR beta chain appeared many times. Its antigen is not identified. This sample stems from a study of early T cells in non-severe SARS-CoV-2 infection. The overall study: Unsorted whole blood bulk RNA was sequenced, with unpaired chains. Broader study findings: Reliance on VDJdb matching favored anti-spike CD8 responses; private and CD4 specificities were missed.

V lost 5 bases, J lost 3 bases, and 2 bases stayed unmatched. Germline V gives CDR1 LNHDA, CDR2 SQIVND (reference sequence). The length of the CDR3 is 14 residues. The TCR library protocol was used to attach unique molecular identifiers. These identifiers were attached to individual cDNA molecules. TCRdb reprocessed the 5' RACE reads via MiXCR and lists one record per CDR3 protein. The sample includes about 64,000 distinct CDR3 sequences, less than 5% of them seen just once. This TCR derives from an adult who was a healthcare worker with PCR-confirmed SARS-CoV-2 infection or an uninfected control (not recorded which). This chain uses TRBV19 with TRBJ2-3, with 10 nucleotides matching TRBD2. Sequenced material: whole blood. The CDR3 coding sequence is TGTGCCAGTAGTCCGGGACTAGCGACAGATACGCAGTATTTT. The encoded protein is CASSPGLATDTQYF.